These T cell receptor beta chains were read from a single sample in a study of T-cell memory formation after mild COVID-19. One entry per CDR3 protein results from TCRdb running MiXCR on the 5' RACE reads. The top ten clones hold 22% of a sample with about 270,000 distinct CDR3 sequences, around 15% of them seen once. The sequenced sample was PBMCs or a T cell subset sorted from them (not recorded which). The receptors originated from a man aged 18 to 30 who had mild COVID-19 (a few samples of this study predate the infection). Cell type and time point are not known. Both conserved end residues are part of each CDR3. D genes are given only for firm matches. The listing skips clone size in some rows; elsewhere it reads once, few, many or a size class.

>TRBJ1-5|TRBV20-1|NA|few
TGCAGTGCAGGCGGGGGGAATCAGCCCCAGCATTTT
CSAGGGNQPQHF
>TRBJ1-2|TRBV25-1|NA|NA
TGTGCCAGCAGTGAGGGTGGGAGGGATGGCGGCTACACCTTC
CASSEGGRDGGYTF
>TRBJ1-5|TRBV23-1|NA|few
TGCGCCAGCAGTCGACGGAATAATCAGCCCCAGCATTTT
CASSRRNNQPQHF
>TRBJ1-3|TRBV29-1|NA|NA
TGCAGCGTTGCGTGGGGCCACACCATATATTTT
CSVAWGHTIYF
>TRBJ2-7|TRBV29-1|NA|few
TGCAGCGCCCGAGGTGGTCGGACCTACGAGCAGTACTTC
CSARGGRTYEQYF
>TRBJ2-3|TRBV25-1|NA|many
TGTGCCAGCAGTGAAGAATTTACCGGGACACCTGTTAGCACAGATACGCAGTATTTT
CASSEEFTGTPVSTDTQYF
>TRBJ2-3|TRBV12-3/TRBV12-4|NA|NA
TGTGCCAGCAGTTTTATCCGGGGCACAGATACGCAGTATTTT
CASSFIRGTDTQYF
>TRBJ2-2|TRBV6-5|NA|many
TGTGCCAGCAGATCCTCTGGGGTGGGGACCGGGGAGCTGTTTTTT
CASRSSGVGTGELFF
>TRBJ2-5|TRBV14|NA|NA
TGTGCCAGCAGCCAAGAATTCCAGGGGGAGACCCAGTACTTC
CASSQEFQGETQYF
>TRBJ2-3|TRBV7-2|NA|few
TGTGCCAGCAGCTTAGTCGGTGGGGCAGATACGCAGTATTTT
CASSLVGGADTQYF
>TRBJ2-3|TRBV7-2|NA|NA
TGTGCCAGCAGCCCCGCCGCGCGGATCACAGATACGCAGTATTTT
CASSPAARITDTQYF
>TRBJ2-5|TRBV20-1|TRBD2|NA
TGCAGTGCTGTTAGCGGGGGGGCCCAAGAGACCCAGTACTTC
CSAVSGGAQETQYF
>TRBJ1-2|TRBV5-1|NA|NA
TGCGCCAGCAGCCTCACGTCACGGGAGGACTATGGCTACACCTTC
CASSLTSREDYGYTF
>TRBJ2-1|TRBV7-3|TRBD2|few
TGTGCCAGCAGCCCGGGGGGGGCCCTCTATGAGCAGTTCTTC
CASSPGGALYEQFF
>TRBJ2-5|TRBV4-1|NA|NA
TGCGCCAGCAGCCAAGTTGCTAGCTTGTGGTTCCAGTACTTC
CASSQVASLWFQYF
>TRBJ2-4|TRBV9|NA|few
TGTGCCAGCAACGAAGGGGGGGCCGCAAACATTCAGTACTTC
CASNEGGAANIQYF
>TRBJ2-3|TRBV9|NA|NA
TGTGCCAGCAGCGAGACTAGGGATACGCAGTATTTT
CASSETRDTQYF
>TRBJ2-3|TRBV4-3|NA|NA
TGCGCCAGCAGCCAAGACGGATCGACAGATACGCAGTATTTT
CASSQDGSTDTQYF
>TRBJ2-5|TRBV5-6|NA|NA
TGTGCCAGCAGCTTGTCTGGGACGGAGACCCAGTACTTC
CASSLSGTETQYF
>TRBJ1-2|TRBV3-1|NA|few
TGTGCCAGCAGCCGAAGGGAAGTTTATGGCTACACCTTC
CASSRREVYGYTF
>TRBJ2-1|TRBV7-2|NA|NA
TGTGCCAGCAGCTTATGGGGCGGGGAGAGTAACAATGAGCAGTTCTTC
CASSLWGGESNNEQFF
>TRBJ1-2|TRBV20-1|TRBD1|NA
TGCAGTGCTAAGCCCCGGGACAGCTCTTCCCCCCTCTATGGCTACACCTTC
CSAKPRDSSSPLYGYTF
>TRBJ2-7|TRBV4-3|NA|few
TGCGCCAGCAGCCAAGTTGATCCGGGCGAGCAGTACTTC
CASSQVDPGEQYF
>TRBJ1-4|TRBV4-2|NA|NA
TGTGCCAGCAGCCAAGGACAGGCGGGTAATACGGAAAAACTGTTTTTT
CASSQGQAGNTEKLFF
>TRBJ1-1|TRBV12-3/TRBV12-4|NA|NA
TGTGCCAGCAGTTCGCCCTGGGCAGAAGAAGCTTTCTTT
CASSSPWAEEAFF
>TRBJ1-1|TRBV4-2|TRBD1|few
TGTGCCAGCAGCCAAGATGACAGGGCGGGCACTGAAGCTTTCTTT
CASSQDDRAGTEAFF
>TRBJ2-3|TRBV12-3/TRBV12-4|NA|NA
TGTGCCAGCAGTTTTACCCTGTCAACGCAGTATTTT
CASSFTLSTQYF
>TRBJ2-1|TRBV12-3/TRBV12-4|NA|many
TGTGCCAGCAGTTTTTCCCTCAATGAGCAGTTCTTC
CASSFSLNEQFF
>TRBJ2-6|TRBV29-1|NA|NA
TGCAGCGTCGCGTATTCTGGGGCCAACGTCCTGACTTTC
CSVAYSGANVLTF
>TRBJ2-3|TRBV12-3/TRBV12-4|NA|NA
TGTGCCAGCAGGACCAGGGCGACGGATACGCAGTATTTT
CASRTRATDTQYF
>TRBJ2-3|TRBV20-1|NA|NA
TGCAGTGCTAGAGCTTGGGGAGGAGATACGCAGTATTTT
CSARAWGGDTQYF
>TRBJ1-6|TRBV15|NA|NA
TGTGCCACCAGCAGAGTACGGGGAATGGGCTCACCCCTCCACTTT
CATSRVRGMGSPLHF
>TRBJ2-6|TRBV5-1|NA|NA
TGCGCCAGCAGCTTGGATTGGGCCGGGGCCAACGTCCTGACTTTC
CASSLDWAGANVLTF
>TRBJ2-3|TRBV9|NA|NA
TGTGCCAGCAGCTCCTGGGGGCCTAGCACAGATACGCAGTATTTT
CASSSWGPSTDTQYF
>TRBJ2-1|TRBV20-1|TRBD2|NA
TGCAGTGCTAGAAACCCCGGGACTAGCGGGGTCAATGAGCAGTTCTTC
CSARNPGTSGVNEQFF
>TRBJ2-1|TRBV5-1|TRBD2|medium-sized
TGCGCCAGCAGCTTGGCCCCCCTAGCGGGGGGTTACAATGAGCAGTTCTTC
CASSLAPLAGGYNEQFF
>TRBJ1-2|TRBV12-3/TRBV12-4|NA|NA
TGTGCCAGCAGTCTAAGGACAGCCAAGGATGGCTACACCTTC
CASSLRTAKDGYTF
>TRBJ1-5|TRBV5-1|NA|NA
TGCGCCAGCAGCTTATTTCCAGATAGCAATCAGCCCCAGCATTTT
CASSLFPDSNQPQHF
>TRBJ2-7|TRBV6-5|TRBD1|NA
TGTGCCAGCAGCCCCAGGACAGGCCGCGCCTACGAGCAGTACTTC
CASSPRTGRAYEQYF
>TRBJ1-5|TRBV7-2|TRBD1|many
TGTGCCAGCAGCCACCCACAGGGGGCTCATCAGCCCCAGCATTTT
CASSHPQGAHQPQHF
>TRBJ2-1|TRBV10-3|TRBD1|NA
TGTGCCATCAGTGAGTCTACAGGGGTACCCAATGAGCAGTTCTTC
CAISESTGVPNEQFF
>TRBJ1-1|TRBV5-6|NA|NA
TGTGCCAGCAGCTCCGACAATACAGCTTTCTTT
CASSSDNTAFF
>TRBJ1-4|TRBV7-6|TRBD1|few
TGTGCCAGCAGCCCCCGGGACAGGGAATTCGGAAAACTGTTTTTT
CASSPRDREFGKLFF
>TRBJ2-1|TRBV12-3/TRBV12-4|TRBD1|NA
TGTGCCAGCAGTCCAGGGACAGGGGGCGGAAAGGGGTCCGTCAATGAGCAGTTCTTC
CASSPGTGGGKGSVNEQFF
>TRBJ2-3|TRBV29-1|NA|many
TGCAGCGTGGGGACTCTAATAAGCACAGATACGCAGTATTTT
CSVGTLISTDTQYF
>TRBJ2-4|TRBV12-3/TRBV12-4|TRBD2|many
TGTGCCAGCAGTACGCTAGCGGGGGGGCTTGGCAAAAACATTCAGTACTTC
CASSTLAGGLGKNIQYF
>TRBJ2-3|TRBV7-6|TRBD2|few
TGTGCCAGCAGCTTGGCGTCGGGGGGAGGGGATACGCAGTATTTT
CASSLASGGGDTQYF
>TRBJ2-5|TRBV9|TRBD1|many
TGTGCCAGCAGCCTCGGGACAGGGTATGAGACCCAGTACTTC
CASSLGTGYETQYF
>TRBJ2-2|TRBV7-2|NA|few
TGTGCCAGCAGCTTAGGGCTCCCCCAACCCGGGGAGCTGTTTTTT
CASSLGLPQPGELFF
>TRBJ2-6|TRBV18|NA|few
TGTGCCAGCCTAAACTCTGGGGCCAACGTCCTGACTTTC
CASLNSGANVLTF
>TRBJ1-2|TRBV6-5|TRBD1|NA
TGTGCCAGCAACCCACAGGGGGGGATGCCTGGCTACACCTTC
CASNPQGGMPGYTF
>TRBJ1-1|TRBV20-1|NA|NA
TGCAGTGCTAGCCGCAATGAAGCTTTCTTT
CSASRNEAFF
>TRBJ2-5|TRBV7-2|NA|many
TGCGCCAGCAGCTTGGTAGAGACCCAGTACTTC
CASSLVETQYF
>TRBJ2-1|TRBV29-1|TRBD1|NA
TGCAGCGTTGACAGGGGGCTCTCCTACAATGAGCAGTTCTTC
CSVDRGLSYNEQFF